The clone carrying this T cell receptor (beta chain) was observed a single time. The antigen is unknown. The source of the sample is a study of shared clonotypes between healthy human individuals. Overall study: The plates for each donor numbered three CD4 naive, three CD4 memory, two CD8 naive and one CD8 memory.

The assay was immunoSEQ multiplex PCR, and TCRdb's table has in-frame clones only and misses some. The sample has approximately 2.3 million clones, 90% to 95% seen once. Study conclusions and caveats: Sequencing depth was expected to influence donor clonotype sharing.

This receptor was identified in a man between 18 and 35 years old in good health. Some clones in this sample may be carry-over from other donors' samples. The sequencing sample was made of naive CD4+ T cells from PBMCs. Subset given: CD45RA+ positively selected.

The CDR3 DNA is TGTGCCAGCAGAGAGACAGGGGATAAAGATACGCAGTATTTT. Translation: CASRETGDKDTQYF. This rearrangement joins TRBV6-1 to TRBJ2-3, with 8 bases identical to TRBD1. The CDR3 loop spans 14 amino acids. V was pared by 6 bases and J by 5 bases, with 7 bases of the junction left unmatched. Germline V lookup: CDR1 MNHNS, CDR2 SASEGT.